This T cell receptor beta chain was sequenced in a study of blood T cell repertoires in COVID-19 (dated by TCRdb to the early 2020s). Regarding the research as a whole: Samples covering the acute and convalescent phases of COVID-19 were provided by collaborators in the United States, Italy and Spain. The prospective study material was composed of cDNA or gDNA derived from T cells, B-cell-depleted T cells, or PBMCs. The dataset comprised deeply sampled blood TCRbeta repertoires from subjects exposed to, actively infected with, or recovered from COVID-19. The repertoires were released in a freely available public database meant as a resource for research on the immune response to SARS-CoV-2. The samples were drawn from two sources: the first 160 participants of the ongoing ImmuneRACE study, and fewer than 1,500 subjects contributed by 6 global collaborators. A de-identified subject ID, COVID-19 status, age in years and sex were almost always included in the sample metadata. HLA class I and class II types, where available, came from metadata supplied by the sample provider rather than from assay-based typing. Results and caveats for the whole study, not just this receptor: The amount of clinical and demographic metadata varied by source and participant and was provided uncurated.

Participants in the prospective study were aged 18 to 89 years, lived in about two dozen United States geographic areas, and enrolled through a virtual design. In the prospective study, cohorts were assigned on the basis of participant-reported clinical history obtained from a screening survey and a study questionnaire. Each participant in the prospective study had whole blood, serum and a nasopharyngeal or oropharyngeal swab collected by mobile phlebotomists. Additional blood draws and questionnaires over a 2-month period could optionally be provided by prospective study participants. Before DNA extraction, prospective study blood samples were shipped either frozen or at room temperature. Trimming costs V 4 bases and J 4 bases, and their ends lie 8 bases apart. The cysteine opens and the phenylalanine closes a CDR3 of 13 amino acids. Of the read, only the CDR3 DNA is kept; its 39 bases are in frame from base 1.

This clone was found once. Its antigen remains undetermined. No base quality values were provided; no much bigger clone lies one nucleotide off. The immunoSEQ Assay, a bias-controlled multiplex PCR, was used to amplify TCRbeta CDR3 regions from genomic DNA. The source study handled its data this way. The number of nucleated cells in each sample was estimated by amplification of reference gene primers within the assay. To quantify the absolute abundance of each unique TCRbeta CDR3 rearrangement, sequence reads were collapsed and filtered. Productive Simpson clonality was computed per sample as the square root of Simpson's diversity index over productive rearrangements. TCRdb mirrors the immuneACCESS table, restricted to in-frame sequences. Some clones are absent from its copies; in checked studies, under half trace to an unresolved V gene, and the reason for the others is unknown. Clone size and V and J calls were adopted from that table, with D and trimming inferred from the DNA. The sample yields over 350,000 clones; roughly 85% were counted once. The ten most abundant clones make up roughly 1.8% of the sample.

Input material: PBMCs or T cells enriched from blood (not recorded which). The TCR sequence derives from a woman aged 18-29 years with acute COVID-19. The rearrangement joined TRBV12-3 or TRBV12-4 to TRBJ2-1; the D segment could be TRBD1, given 6 matching bases. This receptor carries the CDR3 CASSSQGYNEQFF. The sequence in DNA is TGTGCCAGCAGTTCCCAGGGGTACAATGAGCAGTTCTTC.